This T cell receptor beta chain was profiled in a study of early T cells in non-severe SARS-CoV-2 infection (dated by TCRdb to the early 2020s). A note on the overall study: Bulk RNA from unsorted whole blood was used for TCR sequencing, so alpha and beta chains could not be paired. Summary of the overall study and its limitations: Matching against VDJdb was skewed toward anti-spike CD8 responses, likely underestimated virus-specific expansions, and missed private and CD4 specificities.

Receptor libraries were prepared by 5' RACE. Reads for this sample came from a NextSeq 500. In the TCR library protocol, unique molecular identifiers were attached to individual cDNA molecules to correct for PCR bias and sequencing error. Sequencing covered both TCR alpha and beta chains, and within each sample the abundances of alpha and beta sequences were tightly co-correlated. The authors' analysis ran thus. Decombinator V4 was used to annotate the V gene, J gene and CDR3 of the TCR sequences. Expanded TCRs were defined as changing significantly between any two time points under a Poisson model with p below 0.0001. Abundances of TCRs were expressed as counts per million after normalisation to the total number of TCRs sequenced in each sample. TRAV1-2 paired with TRAJ12, TRAJ20 or TRAJ33 defined MAIT TCRs, while TRAV10 paired with TRAJ18 defined iNKT TCRs. VDJdb, accessed on 1 November 2021, was searched for TCRs annotated for CMV, EBV and SARS-CoV-2, and TCRs annotated for more than one antigen were excluded. In-frame beta chains were kept once TCRdb had trimmed the public reads at Q25 with fastp and called clones with MiXCR. Rows matching on CDR3 protein sequence are summarized as one entry with the most common DNA and genes. None of the V and J calls come from the authors' own analysis; TCRdb made them. This sample is represented by 60,000 to 75,000 distinct CDR3 sequences; about 4.9% of them were singletons. The ten largest clones take up roughly 3.9% of the sample.

This clonotype was seen only a few times. This receptor's antigen is unknown. No per-base quality is available; no much larger clone lies one base away. A case-control design nested within a healthcare worker cohort in London, UK, was used, with weekly nasopharyngeal swab PCR tests and blood sampling performed. Between 23 and 31 March 2020, the week of the UK lockdown, healthcare workers were enrolled and then followed up weekly for as long as 16 weeks. The CDR3 covers 16 residues, taking in both the cysteine and the phenylalanine. CDR3 DNA only is kept here, 48 bases in frame from base 1. From a lookup of the germline V gene, CDR1 and CDR2 are SGDLS and YYNGEE. V ends up 0 bases short and J 5 bases short, with an unmatched junction base count of 6.

The clonotype was recovered from an adult who was a healthcare worker with PCR-confirmed SARS-CoV-2 infection or an uninfected control (not recorded which). The donor label of this sample is uncertain. This chain joins TRBV9 to TRBJ2-5, with 11 bases aligning to TRBD1. This specimen consisted of whole blood, obtained at baseline. This receptor carries the CDR3 CASSVDGQGARETQYF. At the DNA level, the sequence is TGTGCCAGCAGCGTAGACGGACAGGGGGCGCGGGAGACCCAGTACTTC.